The rows below give T cell receptor beta chains drawn from one sample of a study of cytomegalovirus exposure and HLA in healthy donors. Libraries were prepared by immunoSEQ multiplex PCR; TCRdb keeps only in-frame clonotypes and omits some of them. The sample holds 76,000 or so clones, around 70% seen once. The sequenced material came from PBMCs. The receptors come from a woman in her thirties or forties in good health and CMV-seropositive. The CDR3 runs from the conserved cysteine through the conserved F or W. The D gene is left open where the match is weak. Rows may omit the clone size; those that give it use once, few, many or a size class.

>TRBJ2-7|TRBV5-1|once|TRBD2
CASSEIAGGAYEQYF
TGCGCCAGCAGCGAAATAGCGGGGGGTGCCTACGAGCAGTACTTC
>TRBJ2-1|TRBV11-3|-|-
CASSLGRDYNEQFF
TGTGCCAGCAGCTTAGGTCGAGACTACAATGAGCAGTTCTTC
>TRBJ2-7|TRBV25-1|-|-
CASSEVIGHLSSYEQYF
TGTGCCAGCAGTGAAGTTATCGGACACCTTAGCTCCTACGAGCAGTACTTC
>TRBJ2-1|TRBV7-2|-|TRBD2
CASSWIGGGVNNEQFF
TGTGCCAGCAGCTGGATTGGCGGGGGGGTGAACAATGAGCAGTTCTTC
>TRBJ2-7|TRBV27|-|-
CATSREGYEQYF
TGTGCCACCTCAAGAGAGGGCTACGAGCAGTACTTC
>TRBJ2-5|TRBV7-2|-|TRBD2
CASSLGTSGSGPYQETQYF
TGTGCCAGCAGCTTAGGGACTAGCGGGTCGGGCCCGTACCAAGAGACCCAGTACTTC
>TRBJ2-1|TRBV9|-|-
CASSVVGSDEQFF
TGTGCCAGCAGCGTAGTAGGGAGCGATGAGCAGTTCTTC
>TRBJ2-7|TRBV6-1|-|TRBD1
CASKRVGTGQYF
TGTGCCAGCAAGCGAGTCGGGACAGGACAGTACTTC
>TRBJ1-1|TRBV9|-|-
CASGVTDRLNTEAFF
TGTGCCAGCGGGGTTACTGACAGATTGAACACTGAAGCTTTCTTT
>TRBJ1-1|TRBV19|-|-
CASSIDGRTEAFF
TGTGCCAGTAGTATAGACGGCAGGACTGAAGCTTTCTTT
>TRBJ1-5|TRBV5-6|-|-
CASSLNRVWGQPQHF
TGTGCCAGCAGCTTGAACAGGGTTTGGGGTCAGCCCCAGCATTTT
>TRBJ1-5|TRBV4-1|few|TRBD1
CASSQVVTGANNQPQHF
TGCGCCAGCAGCCAAGTGGTAACAGGGGCGAACAATCAGCCCCAGCATTTT
>TRBJ1-2|TRBV28|few|-
CASSIKPSYGYTF
TGTGCCAGCAGTATAAAGCCGAGCTATGGCTACACCTTC
>TRBJ2-7|TRBV2|-|-
CASSTQAYEQYF
TGTGCCAGCAGCACACAGGCCTACGAGCAGTACTTC
>TRBJ2-1|TRBV9|-|TRBD1
CASSARTGNYNEQFF
TGTGCCAGCAGCGCAAGGACAGGGAACTACAATGAGCAGTTCTTC
>TRBJ2-5|TRBV4-2|-|TRBD2
CASSQDGLAGRETQYF
TGTGCCAGCAGCCAAGATGGACTAGCGGGAAGGGAGACCCAGTACTTC
>TRBJ2-7|TRBV27|-|TRBD2
CASRRLAGGEEQYF
TGTGCCAGCAGACGACTAGCGGGAGGGGAAGAGCAGTACTTC
>TRBJ1-5|TRBV7-2|-|-
CASSREPGSNQPQHF
TGTGCCAGCAGCCGAGAGCCCGGTAGCAATCAGCCCCAGCATTTT
>TRBJ2-3|TRBV6-1|-|TRBD2
CASNPGRLGTDTQYF
TGTGCCAGCAACCCCGGGAGGCTTGGCACAGATACGCAGTATTTT
>TRBJ2-7|TRBV14|-|-
CASSQGQAYEQYF
TGTGCCAGCAGCCAAGGACAGGCCTACGAGCAGTACTTC
>TRBJ1-2|TRBV29-1|few|TRBD1
CSVEGQGSGYTF
TGCAGCGTTGAGGGACAGGGATCTGGCTACACCTTC
>TRBJ2-1|TRBV9|-|-
CASSAGTPSYNEQFF
TGTGCCAGCAGCGCCGGGACACCTTCCTACAATGAGCAGTTCTTC
>TRBJ2-7|TRBV28|-|-
CASRAGFSPYEQYF
TGTGCCAGCAGAGCGGGCTTCTCCCCCTACGAGCAGTACTTC
>TRBJ1-2|TRBV10-3|-|TRBD1
CAISLETGGPTKGGYTF
TGTGCCATCAGCCTGGAAACAGGGGGCCCCACCAAGGGAGGCTACACCTTC
>TRBJ1-2|TRBV6-1|-|TRBD1
CASSPGTGLNYGYTF
TGTGCCAGCAGTCCGGGGACAGGCCTTAACTATGGCTACACCTTC
>TRBJ1-5|TRBV6-5|-|-
CASSYADSNQPQHF
TGTGCCAGCAGTTACGCAGATAGCAATCAGCCCCAGCATTTT
>TRBJ1-2|TRBV28|-|-
CASSLYDGAYGYTF
TGTGCCAGCAGTTTATATGATGGGGCGTATGGCTACACCTTC
>TRBJ1-1|TRBV14|-|-
CASSNFQGLNTEAFF
TGTGCCAGCAGCAACTTTCAGGGCCTGAACACTGAAGCTTTCTTT
>TRBJ2-7|TRBV7-2|few|-
CASILGQGPYEQYF
TGTGCCAGCATCCTCGGCCAGGGCCCCTACGAGCAGTACTTC
>TRBJ1-4|TRBV7-9|-|-
CASSYRATNEKLFF
TGTGCCAGCAGCTACAGGGCAACTAATGAAAAACTGTTTTTT
>TRBJ1-1|TRBV5-1|-|-
CASRDPGITNTEAFF
TGCGCCAGCAGGGACCCCGGGATTACGAACACTGAAGCTTTCTTT
>TRBJ2-3|TRBV5-1|-|-
CASRSTASTDTQYF
TGCGCCAGCAGGTCTACAGCCAGCACAGATACGCAGTATTTT
>TRBJ2-3|TRBV7-6|-|TRBD1
CASSLGPPDRVGATDTQYF
TGTGCCAGCAGCTTAGGCCCACCTGACAGGGTGGGGGCCACAGATACGCAGTATTTT
>TRBJ2-7|TRBV4-1|-|TRBD1
CASSHMGQGADEQYF
TGCGCCAGCAGCCACATGGGACAGGGGGCTGACGAGCAGTACTTC
>TRBJ1-2|TRBV10-1|-|-
CASRIGLGENYGYTF
TGCGCCAGCAGGATCGGTCTTGGGGAGAACTATGGCTACACCTTC
>TRBJ2-2|TRBV5-4|-|TRBD1
CASTPTSGQTTGELFF
TGTGCCAGCACCCCAACCTCGGGACAGACCACCGGGGAGCTGTTTTTT
>TRBJ2-7|TRBV21-1|-|-
CASSNGQGYYEQYF
TGTGCCAGCAGCAACGGGCAGGGCTACTACGAGCAGTACTTC
>TRBJ1-6|TRBV19|-|TRBD1
CASTLGQENSPLHF
TGTGCCAGTACCCTGGGACAGGAGAATTCACCCCTCCACTTT
>TRBJ1-1|TRBV19|few|-
CATVTDSRTEAFF
TGTGCCACTGTGACAGACAGTCGGACTGAAGCTTTCTTT
>TRBJ1-2|TRBV4-1|-|-
CASSQDPLNGYGYTF
TGCGCCAGCAGCCAAGATCCCCTAAATGGCTATGGCTACACCTTC
>TRBJ2-5|TRBV6-1|-|-
CASSEVWGQTQYF
TGTGCCAGCAGTGAAGTCTGGGGGCAGACCCAGTACTTC
>TRBJ1-3|TRBV27|-|-
CATRGLSGNTIYF
TGTGCCACAAGGGGCCTCTCTGGAAACACCATATATTTT
>TRBJ1-2|TRBV14|-|-
CASSQDSGITF
TGTGCCAGCAGCCAAGATTCGGGAATCACCTTC
>TRBJ1-1|TRBV18|once|-
CASSPDGGVSAFF
TGTGCCAGCTCACCAGACGGAGGAGTCTCGGCTTTCTTT
>TRBJ1-2|TRBV28|-|TRBD1
CASLPGQINYGYTF
TGTGCCAGCCTCCCGGGACAGATTAACTATGGCTACACCTTC
>TRBJ1-1|TRBV7-9|few|-
CASNRDGNTEAFF
TGTGCCAGCAACAGGGATGGGAACACTGAAGCTTTCTTT
>TRBJ2-5|TRBV7-9|-|TRBD2
CASTPGGVRETQYF
TGTGCCAGCACCCCGGGAGGGGTCCGGGAGACCCAGTACTTC
>TRBJ2-2|TRBV7-2|-|TRBD1
CASSHRQGGGELFF
TGTGCCAGCAGCCACAGACAGGGCGGCGGGGAGCTGTTTTTT